This T cell receptor (beta chain) was captured in a study of CD8+ T cells in alopecia areata. Overall study findings and caveats: Relative to normal scalp, lesional scalp, especially alopecia totalis/universalis, showed higher clonality.

On this clone: No antigen is known for it.

Trimming cost V 3 bases and J 7 bases, with 16 bases left between them. CDR3 length equals 15 residues. Germline V CDR1 and CDR2: LNHDA, SQIVND (reference sequence). Investigators sorted PBMCs to obtain both CD4+ and CD8+ T cells. cDNA reverse transcribed from extracted RNA served as the sequencing template. Repertoires were generated with immunoSEQ multiplex PCR, while TCRdb's copy carries only in-frame clones and drops some. The sample lists 150,000 or so clones, around 54% occurring once. The chain recombines TRBV19 with TRBJ1-5; TRBD1 might be the D (5 bases). The TCR was taken from a human donor in good health. Sequencing input: CD4+ T cells sorted from blood. The CDR3 loop reads CASSILGGLGQPQHF. In DNA form, the CDR3 reads TGTGCCAGTAGTATCCTTGGGGGACTAGGACAGCCCCAGCATTTT.